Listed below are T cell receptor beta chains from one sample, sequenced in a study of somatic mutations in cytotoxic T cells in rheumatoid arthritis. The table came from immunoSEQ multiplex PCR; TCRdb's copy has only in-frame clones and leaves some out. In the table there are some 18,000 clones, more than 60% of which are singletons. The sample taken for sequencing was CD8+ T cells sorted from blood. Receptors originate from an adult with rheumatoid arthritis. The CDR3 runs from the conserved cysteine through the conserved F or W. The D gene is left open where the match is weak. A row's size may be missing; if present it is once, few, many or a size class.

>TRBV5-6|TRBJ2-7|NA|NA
TGTGCCAGCAGCTTGGTTAGAGGAGAGCAGTACTTC
CASSLVRGEQYF
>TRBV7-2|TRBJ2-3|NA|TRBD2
TGTGCCAGCAGCTCCCCAAGGGAGGGTAAGGTGGAAGATACGCAGTATTTT
CASSSPREGKVEDTQYF
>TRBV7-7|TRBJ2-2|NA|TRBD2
TGTGCCAGCCGACCGACTAGCGGGGGGGCGCGGAACACCGGGGAGCTGTTTTTT
CASRPTSGGARNTGELFF
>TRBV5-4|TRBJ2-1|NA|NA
TGTGCCAGCAGCCCTGGAATCGAGGGGGGTGAGCAGTTCTTC
CASSPGIEGGEQFF
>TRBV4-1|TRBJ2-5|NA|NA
TGCGCCAGCAGCCAAGAAAAATGGGAGCAGTACTTC
CASSQEKWEQYF
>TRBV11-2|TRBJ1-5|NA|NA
TGTGCCAGCAGCTCGAACCTTGCGAGCAATCAGCCCCAGCATTTT
CASSSNLASNQPQHF
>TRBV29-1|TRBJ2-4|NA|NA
TGCAGCGGCCTGGGCGGGGACAAAAACATTCAGTACTTC
CSGLGGDKNIQYF
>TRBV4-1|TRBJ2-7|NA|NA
TGCGCCAGCAGCCGAAACCGGGACGGCACCTACGAGCAGTACTTC
CASSRNRDGTYEQYF
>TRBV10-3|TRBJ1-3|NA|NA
TGTGCCATCAGTGAGGCGTCCGGAAACACCATATATTTT
CAISEASGNTIYF
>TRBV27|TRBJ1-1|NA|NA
TGTGCCAGCAGTTTGGTTAGAAACACTGAAGCTTTCTTT
CASSLVRNTEAFF
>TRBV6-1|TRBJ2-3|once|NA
TGTGCCAGCAGTGAAGCGCATGATTACACAGATACGCAGTATTTT
CASSEAHDYTDTQYF
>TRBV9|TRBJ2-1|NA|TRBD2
TGTGCCAGCAGCGTCGGAGCGGGGGACTACAATGAGCAGTTCTTC
CASSVGAGDYNEQFF
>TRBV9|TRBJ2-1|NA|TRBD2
TGTGCCAGCAGCCCCCAGCGGGGGGGCGGTTACAATGAGCAGTTCTTC
CASSPQRGGGYNEQFF
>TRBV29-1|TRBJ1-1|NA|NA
TGCAGCGTTGATTCGCAGCTGAACACTGAAGCTTTCTTT
CSVDSQLNTEAFF
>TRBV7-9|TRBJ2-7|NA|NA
TGTGCCAGCAGCTCCTCGCCCCCGGACAGCAGCTACGAGCAGTACTTC
CASSSSPPDSSYEQYF
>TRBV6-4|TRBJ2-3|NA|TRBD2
TGTGCCAGCAGTGACCTCGCGGGGGTGGGATATACGCAGTATTTT
CASSDLAGVGYTQYF
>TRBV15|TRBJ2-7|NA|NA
TGTGCCACCAGCAATAGTATCTCGGCTCCGGGCGAGCAGTACTTC
CATSNSISAPGEQYF
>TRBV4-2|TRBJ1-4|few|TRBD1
TGTGCCAGCAGCCAAAGAACAGGGGGCGATGAAAAACTGTTTTTT
CASSQRTGGDEKLFF
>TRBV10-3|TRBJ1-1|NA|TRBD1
TGTGCCATCAGAAGACAGGGGGCGGACACTGAAGCTTTCTTT
CAIRRQGADTEAFF
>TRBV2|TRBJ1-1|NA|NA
TGTGCCACCAAGGGGGACACTGAAGCTTTCTTT
CATKGDTEAFF
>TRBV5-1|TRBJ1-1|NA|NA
TGCGCCAGCAGCTTGGCTGTGAACACTGAAGCTTTCTTT
CASSLAVNTEAFF
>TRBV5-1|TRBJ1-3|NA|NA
TGCGCCAGCAGCTTGGAGCTACTGTATGTGGACACCATATATTTT
CASSLELLYVDTIYF
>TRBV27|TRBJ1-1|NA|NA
TGTGCCAGCAGTTCAGGGTTCACTGAAGCTTTCTTT
CASSSGFTEAFF
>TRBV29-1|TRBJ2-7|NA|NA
TGCAGCGTTGTGGAATCCTACGAGCAGTACTTC
CSVVESYEQYF
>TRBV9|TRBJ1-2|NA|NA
TGTGCCAGCAGCGTAGATGCGGGGGCAGGGATTGGCTACACCTTC
CASSVDAGAGIGYTF
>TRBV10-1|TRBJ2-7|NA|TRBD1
TGCGCCAGCAGTGCGAAACGTGGGGACAGCTACGAGCAGTACTTC
CASSAKRGDSYEQYF
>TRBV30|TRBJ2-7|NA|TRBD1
TGTGCCTGGAGAGGACAGGGTTTACACGAGCAGTACTTC
CAWRGQGLHEQYF
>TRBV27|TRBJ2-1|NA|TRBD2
TGTGCCAGCGATACTAGCGGGGGGAGAAATGAGCAGTTCTTC
CASDTSGGRNEQFF
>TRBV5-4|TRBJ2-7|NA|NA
TGTGCCAGCAGCATGGACGGCACGACCTACGAGCAGTACTTC
CASSMDGTTYEQYF